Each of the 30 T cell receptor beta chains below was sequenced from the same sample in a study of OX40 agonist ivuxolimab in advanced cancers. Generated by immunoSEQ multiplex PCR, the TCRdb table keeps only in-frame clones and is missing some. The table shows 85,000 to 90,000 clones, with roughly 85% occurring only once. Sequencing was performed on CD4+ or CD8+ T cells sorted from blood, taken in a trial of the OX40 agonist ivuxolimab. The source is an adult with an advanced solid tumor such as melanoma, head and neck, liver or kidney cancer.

CDR3 DNA sequence: TGTGCCATCAGTGGCGTGAAAGTTGGGGCCAACGTCCTGACTTTC. Encoded protein: CAISGVKVGANVLTF. The V and J genes are TRBV10-3 and TRBJ2-6; D ambiguous. Germline lookup yields CDR1 ENHRY and CDR2 SYGVKD. The V end was cut by 4 bases, the J end by 3 bases, with 10 bases between. This CDR3 region has 15 residues.

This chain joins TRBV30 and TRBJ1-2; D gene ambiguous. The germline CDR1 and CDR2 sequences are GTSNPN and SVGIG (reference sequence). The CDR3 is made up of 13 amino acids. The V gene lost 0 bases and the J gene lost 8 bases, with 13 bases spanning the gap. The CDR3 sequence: CAWSVTPLAGYTF. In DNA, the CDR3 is TGTGCCTGGAGTGTAACCCCACTGGCCGGCTACACCTTC.

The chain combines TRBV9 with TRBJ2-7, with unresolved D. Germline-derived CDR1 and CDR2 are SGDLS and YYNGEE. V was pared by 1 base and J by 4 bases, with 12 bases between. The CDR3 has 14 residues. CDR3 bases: TGTGCCAGCAGCGTAATGGCCAGGCCATACGAGCAGTACTTC. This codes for CASSVMARPYEQYF.

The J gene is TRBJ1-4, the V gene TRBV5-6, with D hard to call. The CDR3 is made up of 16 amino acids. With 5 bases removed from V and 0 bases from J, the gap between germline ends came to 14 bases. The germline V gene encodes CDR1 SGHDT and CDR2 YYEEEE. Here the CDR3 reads CASRRGGPATNEKLFF. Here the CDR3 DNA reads TGTGCCAGCAGGCGGGGTGGCCCTGCAACTAATGAAAAACTGTTTTTT.

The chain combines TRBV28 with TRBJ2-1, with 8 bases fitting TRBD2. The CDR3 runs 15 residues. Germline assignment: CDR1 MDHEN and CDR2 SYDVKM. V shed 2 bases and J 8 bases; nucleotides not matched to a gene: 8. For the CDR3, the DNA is TGTGCCAGCAGTTTAGTTGCGGGAGGACCGGATGAGCAGTTCTTC. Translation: CASSLVAGGPDEQFF.

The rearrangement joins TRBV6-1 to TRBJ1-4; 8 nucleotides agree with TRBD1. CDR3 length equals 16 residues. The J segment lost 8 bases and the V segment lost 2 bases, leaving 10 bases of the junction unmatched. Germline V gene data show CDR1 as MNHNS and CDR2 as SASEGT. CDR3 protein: CASSEQLGRGHEKLFF. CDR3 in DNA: TGTGCCAGCAGTGAACAATTGGGCAGGGGGCACGAAAAACTGTTTTTT.

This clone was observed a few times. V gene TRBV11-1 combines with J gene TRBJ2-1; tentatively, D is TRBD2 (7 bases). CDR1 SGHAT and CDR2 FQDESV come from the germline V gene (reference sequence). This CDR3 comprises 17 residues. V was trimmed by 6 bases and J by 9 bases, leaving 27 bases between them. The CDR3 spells CASSLNLWGGQTTEQFF. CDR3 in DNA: TGTGCCAGCAGTCTTAACCTATGGGGGGGGCAAACAACTGAGCAGTTCTTC.

The CDR3 sequence: CASSQGGTYEKLFF. The CDR3 coding sequence is TGTGCCAGCAGCCAAGGAGGGACTTATGAAAAACTGTTTTTT. The chain carries TRBV14 and TRBJ1-4; TRBD1 is a possible D gene (5 bases). The CDR3 loop spans 14 amino acids. V was pared by 1 base and J by 6 bases, with 9 bases between. The germline gives CDR1 SGHDN, CDR2 FVKESK. The variable domain in full, completed from reference TRBV14 and TRBJ1-4, reads EAGVTQFPSHSVIEKGQTVTLRCDPISGHDNLYWYRRVMGKEIKFLLHFVKESKQDESGMPNNRFLAERTGGTYSTLKVQPAELEDSGVYFCASSQGGTYEKLFFGSGTQLSVL.

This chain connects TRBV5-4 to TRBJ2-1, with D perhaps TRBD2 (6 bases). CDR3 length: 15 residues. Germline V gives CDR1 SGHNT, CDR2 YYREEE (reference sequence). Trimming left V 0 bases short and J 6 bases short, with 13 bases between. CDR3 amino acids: CASSLAGSSGNEQFF. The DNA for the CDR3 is TGTGCCAGCAGCTTGGCCGGGAGCTCTGGCAATGAGCAGTTCTTC.

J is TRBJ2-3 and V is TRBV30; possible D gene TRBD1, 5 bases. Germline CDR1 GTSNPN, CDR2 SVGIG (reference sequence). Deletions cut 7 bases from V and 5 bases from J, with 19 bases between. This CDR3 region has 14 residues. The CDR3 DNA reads TGTGCCTCGAGGCCAGGGCTGCCGGGAGATACGCAGTATTTT. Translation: CASRPGLPGDTQYF. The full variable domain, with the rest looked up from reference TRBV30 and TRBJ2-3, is SQTIHQWPATLVQPVGSPLSLECTVEGTSNPNLYWYRQAAGRGLQLLFYSVGIGQISSEVPQNLSASRPQDRQFILSSKKLLLSDSGFYLCASRPGLPGDTQYFGPGTRLTVL.

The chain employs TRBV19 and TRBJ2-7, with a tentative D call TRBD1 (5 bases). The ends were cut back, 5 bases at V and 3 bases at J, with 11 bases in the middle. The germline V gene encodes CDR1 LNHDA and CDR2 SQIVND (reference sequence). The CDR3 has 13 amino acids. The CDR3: CASSPGSYYEQYF. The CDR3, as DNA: TGTGCCAGTAGTCCAGGGTCCTACTACGAGCAGTACTTC.

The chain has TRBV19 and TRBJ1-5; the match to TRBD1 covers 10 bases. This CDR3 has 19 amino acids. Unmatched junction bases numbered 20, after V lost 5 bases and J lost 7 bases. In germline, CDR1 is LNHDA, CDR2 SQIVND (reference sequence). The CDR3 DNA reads TGTGCCAGTAGTCTGTCCCGAGAGCGACAGGGGGCGTCGGGGCAGCCCCAGCATTTT. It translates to CASSLSRERQGASGQPQHF.

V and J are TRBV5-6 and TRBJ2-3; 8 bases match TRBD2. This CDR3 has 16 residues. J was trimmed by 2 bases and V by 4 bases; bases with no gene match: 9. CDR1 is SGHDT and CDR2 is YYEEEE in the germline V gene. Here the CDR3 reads CASSPNAGGPTDTQYF. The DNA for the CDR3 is TGTGCCAGCAGCCCGAACGCGGGGGGTCCCACAGATACGCAGTATTTT. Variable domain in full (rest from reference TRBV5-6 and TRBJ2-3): DAGVTQSPTHLIKTRGQQVTLRCSPKSGHDTVSWYQQALGQGPQFIFQYYEEEERQRGNFPDRFSGHQFPNYSSELNVNALLLGDSALYLCASSPNAGGPTDTQYFGPGTRLTVL.

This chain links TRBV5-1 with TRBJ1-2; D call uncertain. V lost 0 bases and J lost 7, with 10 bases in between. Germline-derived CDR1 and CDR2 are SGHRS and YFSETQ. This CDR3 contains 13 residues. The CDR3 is CASSLAPPSGYTF. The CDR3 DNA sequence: TGCGCCAGCAGCTTGGCCCCCCCCTCTGGCTACACCTTC.

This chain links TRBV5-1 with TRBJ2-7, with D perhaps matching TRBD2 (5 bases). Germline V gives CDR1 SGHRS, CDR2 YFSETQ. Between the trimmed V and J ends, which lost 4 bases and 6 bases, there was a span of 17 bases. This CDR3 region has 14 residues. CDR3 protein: CASSVGRGSGEQYF. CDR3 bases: TGCGCCAGCAGCGTCGGACGGGGTTCGGGCGAGCAGTACTTC.

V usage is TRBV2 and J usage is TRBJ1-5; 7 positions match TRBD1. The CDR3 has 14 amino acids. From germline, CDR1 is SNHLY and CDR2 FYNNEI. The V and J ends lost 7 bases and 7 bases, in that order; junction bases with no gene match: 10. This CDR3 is CASTATGPLQPQHF. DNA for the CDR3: TGTGCCAGCACCGCGACAGGGCCGTTGCAGCCCCAGCATTTT.

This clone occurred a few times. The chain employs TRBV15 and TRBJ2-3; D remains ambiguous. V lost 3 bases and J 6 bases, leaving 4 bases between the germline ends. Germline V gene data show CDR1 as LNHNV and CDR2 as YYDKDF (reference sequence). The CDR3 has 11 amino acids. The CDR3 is CATSSEDTQYF. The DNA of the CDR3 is TGTGCCACCAGCAGCGAGGATACGCAGTATTTT.

In DNA form, the CDR3 reads TGTGCCACCAGCAGGGGGAACCTGAACACTGAAGCTTTCTTT. Residues: CATSRGNLNTEAFF. This rearrangement joins TRBV15 to TRBJ1-1; D is uncertain. Trimming stripped 3 bases from V and 0 bases from J, with 8 bases between. The CDR3 loop spans 14 amino acids. From germline, CDR1 is LNHNV and CDR2 YYDKDF (reference sequence).

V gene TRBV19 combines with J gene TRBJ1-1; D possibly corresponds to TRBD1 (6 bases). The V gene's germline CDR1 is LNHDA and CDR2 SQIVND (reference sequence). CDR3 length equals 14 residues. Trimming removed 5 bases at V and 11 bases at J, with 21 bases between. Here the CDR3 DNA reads TGTGCCAGTAGTTCCGCCGGGACACCGTTTACGGCTTTCTTT. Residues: CASSSAGTPFTAFF. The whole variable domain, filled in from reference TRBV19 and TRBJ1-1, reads DGGITQSPKYLFRKEGQNVTLSCEQNLNHDAMYWYRQDPGQGLRLIYYSQIVNDFQKGDIAEGYSVSREKKESFPLTVTSAQKNPTAFYLCASSSAGTPFTAFFGQGTRLTVV.

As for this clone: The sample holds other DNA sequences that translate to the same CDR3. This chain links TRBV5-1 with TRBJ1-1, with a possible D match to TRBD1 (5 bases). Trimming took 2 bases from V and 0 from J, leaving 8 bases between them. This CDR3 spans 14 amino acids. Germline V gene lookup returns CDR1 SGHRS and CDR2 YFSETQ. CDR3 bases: TGCGCCAGCAGCTTAGAGACAGTGAACACTGAAGCTTTCTTT. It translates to CASSLETVNTEAFF.

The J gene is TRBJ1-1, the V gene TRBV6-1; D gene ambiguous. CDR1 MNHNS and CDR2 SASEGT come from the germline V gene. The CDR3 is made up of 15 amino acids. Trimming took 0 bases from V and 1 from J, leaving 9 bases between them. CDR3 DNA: TGTGCCAGCAGTGAAGCTCACCGGCCGAACACTGAAGCTTTCTTT. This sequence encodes CASSEAHRPNTEAFF.

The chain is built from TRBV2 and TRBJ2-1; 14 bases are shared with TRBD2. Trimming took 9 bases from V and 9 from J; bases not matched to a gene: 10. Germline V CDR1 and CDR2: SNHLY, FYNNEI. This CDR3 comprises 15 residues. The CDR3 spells CARKTGTSGGGEQFF. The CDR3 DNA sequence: TGTGCCAGGAAAACCGGGACTAGCGGGGGTGGTGAGCAGTTCTTC.

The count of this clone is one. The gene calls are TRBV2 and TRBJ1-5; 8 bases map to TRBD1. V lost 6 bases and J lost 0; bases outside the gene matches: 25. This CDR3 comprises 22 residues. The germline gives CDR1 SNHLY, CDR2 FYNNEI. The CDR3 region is CASRGLPRDRGQTPNSNQPQHF. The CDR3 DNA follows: TGTGCCAGCAGGGGTCTCCCCCGTGACAGGGGTCAAACCCCTAATAGCAATCAGCCCCAGCATTTT.

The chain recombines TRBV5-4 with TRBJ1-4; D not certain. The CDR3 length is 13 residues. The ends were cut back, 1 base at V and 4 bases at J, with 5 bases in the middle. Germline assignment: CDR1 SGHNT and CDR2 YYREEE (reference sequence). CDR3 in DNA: TGTGCCAGCAGCTTGAAGGGTAATGAAAAACTGTTTTTT. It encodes CASSLKGNEKLFF.

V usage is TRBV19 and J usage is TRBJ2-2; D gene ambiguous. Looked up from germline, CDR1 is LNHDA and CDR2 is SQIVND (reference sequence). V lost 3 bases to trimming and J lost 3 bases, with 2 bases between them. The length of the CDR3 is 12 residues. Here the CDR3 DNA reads TGTGCCAGTAGTATGGACACCGGGGAGCTGTTTTTT. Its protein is CASSMDTGELFF.

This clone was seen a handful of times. The CDR3 reads CASSYRSGGTEAFF. Here the CDR3 DNA reads TGTGCCAGCAGCTACAGGAGCGGAGGAACTGAAGCTTTCTTT. The J gene is TRBJ1-1, the V gene TRBV13; weak D call: TRBD1 (5 bases). The CDR3 is 14 amino acids. The V and J ends lost 4 bases and 5 bases respectively, with 14 bases between them. Germline values: CDR1 PRHDT, CDR2 FYEKMQ (reference sequence). The entire variable domain, with the rest obtained from reference TRBV13 and TRBJ1-1, is as follows: AAGVIQSPRHLIKEKRETATLKCYPIPRHDTVYWYQQGPGQDPQFLISFYEKMQSDKGSIPDRFSAQQFSDYHSELNMSSLELGDSALYFCASSYRSGGTEAFFGQGTRLTVV.

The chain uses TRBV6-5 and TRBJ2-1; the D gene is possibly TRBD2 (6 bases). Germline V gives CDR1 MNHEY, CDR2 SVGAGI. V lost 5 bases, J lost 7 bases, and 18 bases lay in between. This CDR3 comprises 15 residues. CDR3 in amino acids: CASSTWDFGVNEQFF. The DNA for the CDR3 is TGTGCCAGCAGTACCTGGGACTTCGGGGTGAATGAGCAGTTCTTC.

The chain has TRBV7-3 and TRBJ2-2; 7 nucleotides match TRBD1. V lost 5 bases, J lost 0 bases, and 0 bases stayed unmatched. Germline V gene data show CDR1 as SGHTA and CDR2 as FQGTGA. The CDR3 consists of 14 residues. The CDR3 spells CASSGQANTGELFF. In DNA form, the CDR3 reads TGTGCCAGCAGCGGACAGGCGAACACCGGGGAGCTGTTTTTT.

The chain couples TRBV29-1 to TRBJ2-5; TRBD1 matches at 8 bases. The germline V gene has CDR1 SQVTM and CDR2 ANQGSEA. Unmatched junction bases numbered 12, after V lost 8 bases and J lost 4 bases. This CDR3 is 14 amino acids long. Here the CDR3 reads CSSDPTGAGETQYF. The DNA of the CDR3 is TGCAGCTCAGATCCGACAGGGGCCGGAGAGACCCAGTACTTC.

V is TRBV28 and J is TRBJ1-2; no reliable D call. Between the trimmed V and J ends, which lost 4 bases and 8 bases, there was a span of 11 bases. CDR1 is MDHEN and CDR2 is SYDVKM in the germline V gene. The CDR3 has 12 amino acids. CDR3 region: CASSSPSGGYTF. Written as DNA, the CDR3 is TGTGCCAGCAGTTCCCCTTCTGGGGGCTACACCTTC.